Listed below are T cell receptor beta chains from one sample, sequenced in a study of blood T cell repertoires in COVID-19. Sequenced by immunoSEQ multiplex PCR; TCRdb stores in-frame clones only, minus some. The repertoire includes some 200,000 clones, 85% to 90% of them detected once, and 3% to 4% sits in the top ten. The material sequenced was PBMCs or T cells enriched from blood (not recorded which). These receptors all stem from a woman under 30 in a cohort exposed to, infected with or recovered from COVID-19 (not recorded which). CDR3s include the opening cysteine and the closing phenylalanine or tryptophan. A D gene is named only where the DNA matches it firmly. Where a row states a size, it is once, few, many or the class of an expanded clone; other rows omit it.

TRBV6-1	TRBD1	-	TRBJ1-5	CASSAIAGTGGPTGQPQHF	TGTGCCAGCAGTGCAATTGCCGGGACAGGGGGCCCCACGGGTCAGCCCCAGCATTTT
TRBV5-1	TRBD2	-	TRBJ2-1	CASSLGGAGNEQFF	TGCGCCAGCAGCCTCGGGGGGGCCGGTAATGAGCAGTTCTTC
TRBV19	TRBD2	-	TRBJ2-1	CASIGGRAGVWNEQFF	TGTGCCAGTATTGGAGGGAGGGCGGGAGTATGGAATGAGCAGTTCTTC
TRBV7-9	TRBD1	few	TRBJ2-7	CASSFTGGYEQYF	TGTGCCAGCAGCTTTACAGGGGGCTACGAGCAGTACTTC
TRBV3-1/TRBV3-2	TRBD2	-	TRBJ2-5	CASSRGELAGHQETQYF	TGTGCCAGCAGCCGGGGGGAACTAGCGGGACACCAAGAGACCCAGTACTTC
TRBV3-1/TRBV3-2	TRBD1	-	TRBJ1-2	CASSQADRPYGYTF	TGTGCCAGCAGCCAGGCGGACAGGCCGTATGGCTACACCTTC
TRBV11-2	TRBD2	-	TRBJ2-3	CASSLGPGERGESTDTQYF	TGTGCCAGCAGCTTAGGACCCGGGGAGCGGGGGGAAAGCACAGATACGCAGTATTTT
TRBV9	-	-	TRBJ1-3	CASSVDFRVGNTIYF	TGTGCCAGCAGCGTAGATTTCAGGGTTGGAAACACCATATATTTT
TRBV10-3	-	-	TRBJ2-3	CAITDRPAADTQYF	TGTGCCATCACGGACCGACCAGCGGCAGATACGCAGTATTTT
TRBV5-1	-	once	TRBJ1-6	CASSLVAENNSPLHF	TGCGCCAGCAGCTTGGTGGCGGAAAATAATTCACCCCTCCACTTT
TRBV19	TRBD2	-	TRBJ2-2	CASGLAGGHGTGELFF	TGTGCCAGTGGACTAGCGGGAGGACATGGTACCGGGGAGCTGTTTTTT
TRBV11-2	TRBD2	-	TRBJ2-1	CASTYQGLAGTSSYNEQFF	TGTGCCAGCACTTACCAGGGACTAGCGGGGACAAGCTCCTACAATGAGCAGTTCTTC
TRBV5-1	TRBD2	-	TRBJ2-5	CASSLFVAGGQETQYF	TGCGCCAGCAGCTTGTTTGTAGCGGGGGGTCAAGAGACCCAGTACTTC
TRBV7-8	-	-	TRBJ2-2	CASNGLDQANTGELFF	TGTGCCAGCAACGGACTCGACCAAGCGAACACCGGGGAGCTGTTTTTT
TRBV18	TRBD1	-	TRBJ1-6	CASSSGQVEGSPLHF	TGTGCCAGCTCCTCCGGACAGGTGGAAGGTTCACCCCTCCACTTT
TRBV2	-	-	TRBJ1-6	CASRRAGENSPLHF	TGTGCCAGCAGGAGGGCAGGCGAAAATTCACCCCTCCACTTT
TRBV7-2	-	-	TRBJ2-2	CASSPGHMNTGELFF	TGTGCCAGCAGCCCGGGACATATGAACACCGGGGAGCTGTTTTTT
TRBV9	-	-	TRBJ2-7	CASSVGLSYEQYF	TGTGCCAGCAGCGTAGGTCTGTCCTACGAGCAGTACTTC
TRBV5-6	-	-	TRBJ2-7	CASSWGVLPYEQYF	TGTGCCAGCAGTTGGGGAGTCTTACCCTACGAGCAGTACTTC
TRBV3-1/TRBV3-2	-	-	TRBJ2-3	CASSQVASGTDTQYF	TGTGCCAGCAGCCAAGTAGCTAGCGGCACAGATACGCAGTATTTT
TRBV10-3	-	-	TRBJ1-2	CAISEVGGLGYGYTF	TGTGCCATCAGTGAAGTCGGGGGGCTGGGCTATGGCTACACCTTC
TRBV5-8	TRBD1	-	TRBJ2-2	CASTYRTGVTGELFF	TGTGCCAGCACCTATCGGACAGGGGTTACCGGGGAGCTGTTTTTT
TRBV19	TRBD2	-	TRBJ2-7	CASSPGGGSYEQYF	TGTGCCAGTAGTCCCGGGGGGGGGAGCTACGAGCAGTACTTC
TRBV6-1	-	-	TRBJ2-7	CASSEANWVPEGEQYF	TGTGCCAGCAGTGAAGCCAATTGGGTTCCCGAGGGCGAGCAGTACTTC
TRBV28	-	-	TRBJ1-3	CASSLAGADGGNTIYF	TGTGCCAGCAGTTTAGCGGGGGCGGATGGAGGAAACACCATATATTTT
TRBV15	TRBD1	-	TRBJ2-2	CATSRDLSGQGNTGELFF	TGTGCCACCAGCAGAGATCTATCAGGACAGGGAAACACCGGGGAGCTGTTTTTT
TRBV6-5	-	-	TRBJ2-5	CASSTGLRYQETQYF	TGTGCCAGCAGTACCGGACTTCGGTACCAAGAGACCCAGTACTTC
TRBV11-3	-	-	TRBJ1-6	CASSLEYSYNSPLHF	TGTGCCAGCAGCTTAGAATACTCCTATAATTCACCCCTCCACTTT
TRBV27	-	-	TRBJ1-2	CASSATVLDYGYTF	TGTGCCAGCAGTGCCACGGTGTTGGACTATGGCTACACCTTC
TRBV23-1	TRBD2	-	TRBJ2-7	CASSHSGLAHVSYEQYF	TGCGCCAGCAGTCATTCTGGACTAGCGCACGTCTCCTACGAGCAGTACTTC
TRBV12-5	-	-	TRBJ1-6	CASGLQGVNSPLHF	TGTGCTAGTGGCCTACAGGGTGTGAATTCACCCCTCCACTTT
TRBV9	TRBD1	-	TRBJ1-6	CASSFGTDNSPLHF	TGTGCCAGCAGCTTCGGGACAGATAATTCACCCCTCCACTTT
TRBV3-1/TRBV3-2	TRBD1	-	TRBJ2-2	CASSPGDRDTGELFF	TGTGCCAGCAGCCCCGGGGACAGGGACACCGGGGAGCTGTTTTTT
TRBV2	-	-	TRBJ1-5	CASSEASRSQPQHF	TGTGCCAGCAGTGAAGCGTCACGGAGCCAGCCCCAGCATTTT
TRBV7-3	-	-	TRBJ1-3	CASSYGWGDSGNTIYF	TGTGCCAGCAGCTACGGTTGGGGGGACTCTGGAAACACCATATATTTT
TRBV5-4	-	-	TRBJ1-5	CASSPDGRYQPQHF	TGTGCCAGCAGCCCGGACGGGAGGTATCAGCCCCAGCATTTT
TRBV30	TRBD1	-	TRBJ1-2	CAWRTAGTGGHGYTF	TGTGCCTGGAGGACGGCTGGGACAGGGGGCCATGGCTACACCTTC
TRBV5-4	-	-	TRBJ2-7	CASSSSSAYEQYF	TGTGCCAGCAGCTCTAGCTCGGCCTACGAGCAGTACTTC
TRBV12-3/TRBV12-4	-	-	TRBJ2-3	CASHSTDTQYF	TGTGCCAGCCATAGCACAGATACGCAGTATTTT
TRBV7-3	-	few	TRBJ2-5	CASSFGREETQYF	TGTGCCAGCAGCTTCGGGAGAGAAGAGACCCAGTACTTC
TRBV27	TRBD2	-	TRBJ2-7	CASSLRGLGLADYEQYF	TGTGCCAGCAGTCTTAGGGGCCTCGGACTAGCGGACTACGAGCAGTACTTC
TRBV5-1	TRBD1	-	TRBJ1-1	CASSSTGGWTEAFF	TGCGCCAGCAGTTCGACAGGGGGATGGACTGAAGCTTTCTTT
TRBV3-1/TRBV3-2	-	-	TRBJ2-7	CASSQAGAGGYEQYF	TGTGCCAGCAGCCAAGCAGGGGCAGGTGGCTACGAGCAGTACTTC
TRBV5-3	-	-	TRBJ1-5	CARSPGHVGAGNQPQHF	TGTGCCAGAAGCCCTGGACATGTGGGCGCCGGCAATCAGCCCCAGCATTTT
TRBV19	-	once	TRBJ2-2	CASSMRQGLYTGELFF	TGTGCCAGTAGTATGAGGCAGGGGCTCTACACCGGGGAGCTGTTTTTT
TRBV5-1	-	-	TRBJ2-2	CASSLAGSTTGELFF	TGCGCCAGCAGCTTGGCCGGGAGCACCACCGGGGAGCTGTTTTTT
TRBV24-1	TRBD2	once	TRBJ2-1	CATSHSGSVPYNEQFF	TGTGCCACCAGTCACAGCGGGAGTGTACCCTACAATGAGCAGTTCTTC
TRBV5-1	TRBD2	-	TRBJ2-2	CASGTSHTGELFF	TGCGCCAGCGGGACTAGCCACACCGGGGAGCTGTTTTTT
TRBV7-3	TRBD2	-	TRBJ2-1	CASSPGLGYNEQFF	TGTGCCAGCAGCCCCGGACTAGGGTACAATGAGCAGTTCTTC
TRBV28	TRBD1	once	TRBJ1-2	CASSLDRGHGYTF	TGTGCCAGCAGCCTCGACAGGGGCCATGGCTACACCTTC
TRBV10-2	-	-	TRBJ1-2	CASSGGLRVTYGYTF	TGCGCCAGCAGTGGCGGACTGAGAGTAACCTATGGCTACACCTTC
TRBV29-1	TRBD1	-	TRBJ2-5	CSVSRDRQETQYF	TGCAGCGTATCCCGGGACAGACAAGAGACCCAGTACTTC
TRBV3-1/TRBV3-2	-	-	TRBJ1-5	CASSQGPYGDQPQHF	TGTGCCAGCAGCCAAGGCCCCTACGGGGATCAGCCCCAGCATTTT
TRBV28	-	-	TRBJ2-7	CASSSALDSAGGREQYF	TGTGCCAGCAGTTCCGCCCTCGACTCCGCAGGGGGGAGGGAGCAGTACTTC
TRBV19	-	-	TRBJ1-1	CASRYSLLNTEAFF	TGTGCCAGTAGATACAGCCTGCTGAACACTGAAGCTTTCTTT